This note documents a single TCR beta chain sequence. The antigen remains unidentified. The sample originates from a study of PD-1 blockade in classical Hodgkin lymphoma. Whole-study findings and limits: The study found that TCR diversity rose significantly by C4D1 in CD4+ but not CD8+ cells.

The data were produced by immunoSEQ multiplex PCR, yet TCRdb's version contains in-frame clones alone and is incomplete. This table has approximately 34,000 clones, roughly 82% appearing once. Trimming stripped 7 bases from V and 12 bases from J, with 13 bases between. This CDR3 comprises 12 residues. The V gene's germline CDR1 is MDHEN and CDR2 SYDVKM. Every patient relapsed after autologous stem cell transplantation, and brentuximab vedotin exposure varied. The sample consisted of peripheral blood mononuclear cells (PBMCs), taken at baseline. The clonotype was recovered from a human donor with classical Hodgkin lymphoma. The rearrangement uses TRBV28 and TRBJ1-6, with unresolved D. The CDR3 protein is CASTPPRGPLHF. The CDR3 nucleotides are TGTGCCAGCACTCCCCCACGGGGACCCCTCCACTTT.